The 23 T cell receptor beta chains below were found in one sample sequenced in a study of Graves' ophthalmopathy and Graves' hyperthyroidism. Scientists amplified the TCR beta CDR3 regions from RNA transcripts. First-round RT-PCR with HTBI primers preceded a second-round multiplex PCR. MiXCR was run by TCRdb on the multiplex PCR reads, yielding one entry per CDR3 protein. Counted here are hundreds of thousands of distinct CDR3 sequences, under 25% occurring once; the ten biggest clones make up approximately 3.2%. Sequences were obtained from peripheral blood. These receptors were obtained from a woman under 30 with stable Graves' hyperthyroidism.

This clonotype occurred many times. The chain is built from TRBV6-1 and TRBJ2-7; 7 nucleotides agree with TRBD2. Trimming cost V 5 bases and J 2 bases; bases outside gene matches: 3. CDR1 and CDR2 (germline): MNHNS, SASEGT. The CDR3 spans 13 residues. CDR3 protein: CASSKGLTYEQYF. The DNA for the CDR3 is TGTGCCAGCAGTAAGGGACTAACCTACGAGCAGTACTTC.

In this sample, this clonotype turned up many times. The chain combines TRBV6-1 with TRBJ2-2; D unresolved. The CDR3 has 15 amino acids. The V and J ends lost 1 base and 0 bases respectively, with 6 bases between them. Germline values: CDR1 MNHNS, CDR2 SASEGT. Here the CDR3 DNA reads TGTGCCAGCAGTGAAGGTTACGCGAACACCGGGGAGCTGTTTTTT. Translated: CASSEGYANTGELFF.

This clonotype was seen ten or more times. The chain employs TRBV12-3 or TRBV12-4 and TRBJ1-6; tentatively, D is TRBD1 (5 bases). This CDR3 has 15 residues. Trimming stripped 5 bases from V and 7 bases from J, with 15 bases between. Here the CDR3 DNA reads TGTGCCAGCAGTGTGGGACCCCGGTCAAATTCACCCCTCCACTTT. This translates into CASSVGPRSNSPLHF.

This chain connects TRBV7-2 to TRBJ2-7, with TRBD2 matching 7 bases. The CDR3 runs 13 residues. Germline CDR1 reads SGHTA; CDR2 reads FQGNSA. CDR3 coding DNA: TGTTCCACCTCCCTGGGAGGGGCCTACGAGCAGTACTTC. Its protein product is CSTSLGGAYEQYF.

This clonotype was found a few times. The chain joins TRBV6-2 or TRBV6-3 to TRBJ1-5, with TRBD1 matching over 7 bases. The junction had 4 bases not matched to a gene; V was cut back by 6 bases and J by 5 bases. The CDR3 totals 13 residues. Germline lookup yields CDR1 MNHEY and CDR2 SVGEGT. The CDR3 nucleotides are TGTGCCAGCAGCGGGACAGAGCATCAGCCCCAGCATTTT. It translates to CASSGTEHQPQHF.

This clonotype has ten or more counts. The rearrangement joins TRBV20-1 to TRBJ1-5; possible D gene TRBD1, 6 bases. Germline CDR1 DFQATT, CDR2 SNEGSKA (reference sequence). Trimming took 3 bases from V and 2 from J, leaving 11 bases between them. CDR3 length equals 14 residues. This chain's CDR3 is CSARNRVGNQPQHF. The CDR3 bases are TGCAGTGCTAGGAACAGGGTTGGCAATCAGCCCCAGCATTTT.

This clonotype has ten or more counts. The junction differs from germline at one of its ends, possibly a read error. This chain uses TRBV5-1 with TRBJ2-4; 10 bases align to TRBD2. Germline assignment: CDR1 SGHRS and CDR2 YFSETQ. The CDR3 is 17 residues long. CDR3 sequence (DNA): TGCGCCAGCAGCGGGGGCCCTAGCGGGAGTGGTAAAAACATTAAGTACTTC. Its protein is CASSGGPSGSGKNIKYF.

This clonotype was seen only once. The chain couples TRBV12-3 or TRBV12-4 to TRBJ1-1; D not certain. The V gene lost 4 bases and the J gene lost 4 bases, with 10 bases spanning the gap. This CDR3 has 13 residues. The CDR3 nucleotides are TGTGCCAGCAGTTCGGGATCCTTCACTGAAGCTTTCTTT. This encodes CASSSGSFTEAFF.

Many counts were recorded for this clonotype. This sequence joins TRBV28 and TRBJ1-1, with D perhaps matching TRBD1 (5 bases). Germline CDR1 reads MDHEN; CDR2 reads SYDVKM. Trimming stripped 2 bases from V and 1 base from J, with 11 bases between. The CDR3 spans 15 residues. CDR3 nucleotide sequence: TGTGCCAGCAGTTTAGAGCCAGGGCGGAACACTGAAGCTTTCTTT. This sequence encodes CASSLEPGRNTEAFF.

This clonotype turned up a few times. The DNA of the CDR3 is TGTGCCAGCAGCCCTAGCGGGGGGGTTCAGACCCAGTACTTC. Translation gives CASSPSGGVQTQYF. This sequence joins TRBV11-1 and TRBJ2-5; 12 bases align to TRBD2. The J segment lost 6 bases and the V segment lost 5 bases, leaving 4 bases of the junction unmatched. The CDR3 contains 14 residues. Looked up from germline, CDR1 is SGHAT and CDR2 is FQDESV (reference sequence).

Ten or more counts support this clonotype. The J gene is TRBJ2-6, the V gene TRBV6-4, with 8 nucleotides matching TRBD2. CDR1 MRHNA and CDR2 SNTAGT come from the germline V gene. The CDR3 totals 17 residues. V was pared by 5 bases and J by 0 bases, with 6 bases of the junction left unmatched. DNA of the CDR3: TGTGCCAGCAGTCCACTAGCGGAACCCTCTGGGGCCAACGTCCTGACTTTC. It specifies CASSPLAEPSGANVLTF.

This clonotype was counted a single time. This sequence joins TRBV29-1 and TRBJ1-5; 10 bases line up with TRBD1. From germline, CDR1 is SQVTM and CDR2 ANQGSEA. The V segment lost 6 bases and the J segment 6 bases; nucleotides outside the gene matches: 2. The CDR3 is made up of 12 amino acids. The DNA of the CDR3 is TGCAGCGTCGGGGACAGGGGTCAGCCCCAGCATTTT. This sequence encodes CSVGDRGQPQHF.

This rearrangement joins TRBV10-3 to TRBJ2-2; 7 bases align to TRBD2. CDR1 is ENHRY, CDR2 SYGVKD, per germline. Germline trimming cut 4 bases from V and 2 bases from J; bases unmatched to any gene: 7. The CDR3 is 16 amino acids. CDR3 residues: CAISAIAGRNTGELFF. The CDR3 DNA sequence: TGTGCCATCAGTGCGATAGCGGGCCGAAACACCGGGGAGCTGTTTTTT.

This clonotype has a count of ten or more. CDR3 sequence reads: CSARTAGTSGETQYF. CDR3 in DNA: TGCAGTGCACGGACCGCCGGGACTAGCGGTGAGACCCAGTACTTC. This chain connects TRBV20-1 to TRBJ2-5; 11 bases fit TRBD2. Germline assignment: CDR1 DFQATT and CDR2 SNEGSKA (reference sequence). J gave up 5 bases and V 6 bases, and 11 bases lay outside the gene matches. The CDR3 runs to 15 residues.

The V call is TRBV24-1, the J call TRBJ2-2; no clear D. The CDR3 length is 14 residues. V was pared by 4 bases and J by 1 base, with 6 bases between. CDR1 and CDR2 (germline): KGHDR, SFDVKD. The CDR3 nucleotides are TGTGCCACCAGTGAACCCCAGAACACCGGGGAGCTGTTTTTT. Translated: CATSEPQNTGELFF.

This clonotype occurred many times. V usage is TRBV14 and J usage is TRBJ1-1, with TRBD1 as a possible D gene (5 bases). The V and J ends lost 0 bases and 1 base respectively, with 24 bases between them. CDR1 and CDR2 (germline): SGHDN, FVKESK. The CDR3 spans 20 residues. The CDR3 here is CASSQETFSGLAVRNTEAFF. CDR3 bases: TGTGCCAGCAGCCAAGAAACGTTTTCGGGACTGGCCGTTAGGAACACTGAAGCTTTCTTT.

This clonotype was counted many times. The V call is TRBV29-1, the J call TRBJ2-5, with D perhaps matching TRBD1 (5 bases). V was shortened by 4 bases and J by 3 bases, with 12 bases between the two germline ends. Germline V CDR1 and CDR2: SQVTM, ANQGSEA. The CDR3 runs 13 residues. CDR3 sequence: CSVGRQIEETQYF. CDR3 coding DNA: TGCAGCGTTGGGAGACAGATCGAAGAGACCCAGTACTTC. The entire variable domain, with the rest obtained from reference TRBV29-1 and TRBJ2-5, is as follows: SAVISQKPSRDICQRGTSLTIQCQVDSQVTMMFWYRQQPGQSLTLIATANQGSEATYESGFVIDKFPISRPNLTFSTLTVSNMSPEDSSIYLCSVGRQIEETQYFGPGTRLLVL.

This clonotype was recorded at least ten times. The gene calls are TRBV12-3 or TRBV12-4 and TRBJ2-2, with unresolved D. CDR3 size: 15 residues. Trimming took off 4 bases at V and 0 bases at J, with 9 bases between the two ends. CDR3 loop: CASSSVFPNTGELFF. CDR3 nucleotide sequence: TGTGCCAGCAGTTCTGTTTTTCCGAACACCGGGGAGCTGTTTTTT.

The table lists this clonotype with many counts. This chain joins TRBV4-1 and TRBJ1-1; D remains unclear. This CDR3 spans 15 amino acids. V lost 6 bases, J lost 7 bases, and 21 bases lay in between. CDR1 is MGHRA, CDR2 YSYEKL, per germline. Here the CDR3 DNA reads TGCGCCAGCAGGACGGCCGGAGAGGTGGGGAATGAAGCTTTCTTT. Residues: CASRTAGEVGNEAFF.

The V gene is TRBV7-8, the J gene TRBJ2-7, with a weak D call TRBD2 (5 bases). The germline gives CDR1 SGHVS, CDR2 FQNEAQ. Between the trimmed V and J ends, which lost 3 bases and 7 bases, there was a span of 16 bases. This CDR3 contains 14 residues. CDR3 sequence: CASSFSTRAREQYF. Written as DNA, the CDR3 is TGTGCCAGCAGCTTCAGTACTAGGGCTCGGGAGCAGTACTTC.

J is TRBJ2-7 and V is TRBV4-1; D possibly corresponds to TRBD1 (6 bases). The CDR3 length is 14 residues. Trimming stripped 2 bases from V and 1 base from J, with 9 bases between. CDR1 is MGHRA and CDR2 is YSYEKL in the germline V gene. The CDR3 region has the DNA TGCGCCAGCAGCCAAACAGGGTGGTCCTACGAGCAGTACTTC. Protein product: CASSQTGWSYEQYF.

This clonotype occurred many times. One end of the junction does not line up with germline, which may come from a read error. The V call is TRBV6-4, the J call TRBJ2-4, with 15 bases that match TRBD2. CDR1 is MRHNA and CDR2 is SNTAGT in the germline V gene. The CDR3 is 13 residues long. Here the CDR3 reads CASSRTSGRAWFF. The CDR3 DNA is TGTGCCAGCAGTAGGACTAGCGGGAGGGCATGGTTCTTC.

There are many counts of this clonotype. This chain uses TRBV4-1 with TRBJ1-2; D gene ambiguous. The CDR3 length is 16 residues. Germline CDR1 and CDR2: MGHRA and YSYEKL. Trimming pared 1 base from V and 0 bases from J, leaving 12 bases between. Here the CDR3 DNA reads TGCGCCAGCAGCCAAGCCGCAGGACCCGCTAACTATGGCTACACCTTC. The encoded protein is CASSQAAGPANYGYTF.